A selection of T cell receptor beta chains follows, all from one sample in a study of T cells in Graves' hyperthyroidism and ophthalmopathy. TCRdb processed the multiplex PCR reads anew with MiXCR; each CDR3 protein has one entry. The sample holds 450,000 to 650,000 distinct CDR3 sequences; over 15% are singletons and the top ten take 17%. Specimen: blood. These receptors all come from a woman aged 18-35 years with Graves' ophthalmopathy. CDR3s include the opening cysteine and the closing phenylalanine or tryptophan. The D gene is left open where the match is weak. The listing skips clone size in some rows; elsewhere it reads once, few, many or a size class.

size	V	D	J	DNA	CDR3
-	TRBV28	TRBD1	TRBJ1-4	TGTGCCAGCAGTTCACCCGGGACAGGGAGAGAAAAACTGTTTTTT	CASSSPGTGREKLFF
many	TRBV28	-	TRBJ2-7	TGTGCCAGCAGTTTCCCCCAAACCAGGACCTACGAGCAGTACTTC	CASSFPQTRTYEQYF
-	TRBV7-6	-	TRBJ2-7	TGTGCCAGCAGCTACAGGATTATTTACGAGCAGTACTTC	CASSYRIIYEQYF
-	TRBV15	-	TRBJ1-1	TGTGCCACCAGCAGAGATGAGGGGTTAGCTTTCTTT	CATSRDEGLAFF
many	TRBV5-1	-	TRBJ1-2	TGCGCCAGCAGCCCGGGGTCTTCAAGCGGCTACACCTTC	CASSPGSSSGYTF
-	TRBV9	-	TRBJ1-6	TGTGCCAGCAGCGTCGGAGTGAGCTCCTATAATTCACCCCTCCACTTT	CASSVGVSSYNSPLHF
few	TRBV28	-	TRBJ2-3	TGTGCCAGCAGATCCCAGGACGCAGATACGCAGTATTTT	CASRSQDADTQYF
many	TRBV29-1	TRBD1	TRBJ2-3	TGCAGCGACCGAACAGGGGGCGAAGATACGCAGTATTTT	CSDRTGGEDTQYF
-	TRBV7-6	-	TRBJ2-5	TGTGCCAGCAGGCTCGGACTGAATCGTCAAGAGACCCAGTACTTC	CASRLGLNRQETQYF
many	TRBV30	-	TRBJ1-1	TGTGCCTGGATGGGGGCCGGGACAAAGAACACTGAAGCTTTCTTT	CAWMGAGTKNTEAFF
few	TRBV24-1	TRBD2	TRBJ2-3	TGTGCCACCAGTGGGCGACTAGCGGGAGTTGGAACAGATACGCAGTATTTT	CATSGRLAGVGTDTQYF
many	TRBV30	TRBD1	TRBJ1-5	TGTGCCTGGAGGGAACAGGGGGCTAACAATCAGCCCCAGCATTTT	CAWREQGANNQPQHF
-	TRBV30	-	TRBJ1-5	TGTGCCTGGAGTCCCAACAGTAGCAATCAGCCCCAGCATTTT	CAWSPNSSNQPQHF
many	TRBV3-1	-	TRBJ2-7	TGTGCCAGCAGTACACAGGGAATTGGTTACGAGCAGTACTTC	CASSTQGIGYEQYF
-	TRBV20-1	-	TRBJ2-7	TGCAGTGCGGTAAGGGGGGGATCATTCTACGAGCAGTACTTC	CSAVRGGSFYEQYF
-	TRBV19	-	TRBJ1-5	TGTGCCAGTAGTATAGGGGGCTATAGCAATCAGCCCCAGCATTTT	CASSIGGYSNQPQHF
many	TRBV7-9	-	TRBJ2-7	TGTGCCAGCAGCCCCGAGACAGGCTACGAGCAGTACTTC	CASSPETGYEQYF
few	TRBV20-1	TRBD2	TRBJ2-2	TGCAGTGCTATACCCCCGGGACTAGCGGGAGGATTGGAGCTGTTTTTT	CSAIPPGLAGGLELFF
many	TRBV11-2	-	TRBJ1-2	TGTGCCAGCAGCTTAGAGGGTTGGGGGACTTATGGCTACACCTTC	CASSLEGWGTYGYTF
many	TRBV27	-	TRBJ1-5	TGTGCCAGCAGTCCAGGATTTGGCGATCAGCCCCAGCATTTT	CASSPGFGDQPQHF
many	TRBV18	TRBD2	TRBJ2-1	TGTGCCAGCTCACCACCATCTAGCGGGAGTGGCAATGAGCAGTTCTTC	CASSPPSSGSGNEQFF
many	TRBV7-9	-	TRBJ1-2	TGTGCCAGCAGCGCCCCTGTTATAAGGGGGTTTGGCTACACCTTC	CASSAPVIRGFGYTF
many	TRBV27	-	TRBJ1-2	TGTGCCAGCAGTATGGAAGGCCCGAACTATGGCTACACCTTC	CASSMEGPNYGYTF
many	TRBV2	-	TRBJ2-3	TGTGCCAGCTCGAGGGCGGGCACAGATACGCAGTATTTT	CASSRAGTDTQYF
few	TRBV25-1	-	TRBJ1-2	TGTGCCAGCAGTTGGGAGGGGGACTATGGCTACACCTTC	CASSWEGDYGYTF
many	TRBV6-6	-	TRBJ1-2	TGTGCCAGCAGTTACGGGGGGGGGGGAAACTATGGCTACACCTTC	CASSYGGGGNYGYTF
many	TRBV2	-	TRBJ2-7	TGTGCCAGCAGGGCCCCGGGACAAGTTACCCCCTACGAGCAGTACTTC	CASRAPGQVTPYEQYF
many	TRBV7-9	-	TRBJ1-1	TGTGCCAGCAGCTTAGTCGGGGGGGGAACTGGCACTGAAGCTTTCTTT	CASSLVGGGTGTEAFF
-	TRBV7-9	-	TRBJ2-7	TGTGCCAGCAGCCCTAGTAACGGGCTCTTATACGAGCAGTACTTC	CASSPSNGLLYEQYF
-	TRBV27	-	TRBJ1-6	TGTGCCAGCACCCTGACGGTGAGCTCCTATAATTCACCCCTCCACTTT	CASTLTVSSYNSPLHF
many	TRBV12-3/TRBV12-4	-	TRBJ2-1	TGTGCCAGCAGGACGAGCACTAGACCCAATGAGCAGTTCTTC	CASRTSTRPNEQFF
few	TRBV19	-	TRBJ1-1	TGTGCCAGTTCCCCTAGGGGCAATCCGAGCACTGAAGCTTTCTTT	CASSPRGNPSTEAFF
few	TRBV4-1	-	TRBJ1-2	TGCGCCAGCAGCCAAGATATCGAGGACAGCCCCTGGGGCTACACCTTC	CASSQDIEDSPWGYTF
few	TRBV13	-	TRBJ2-7	TGTGCCAGCAGTTCGCACGGATACTACGAGCAGTACTTC	CASSSHGYYEQYF
many	TRBV5-1	-	TRBJ2-1	TGCGCCAGCAGCTTGACGACGCCGAGCTCCTACAATGAGCAGTTCTTC	CASSLTTPSSYNEQFF
many	TRBV27	-	TRBJ1-5	TGTGCCAGCAGTTCCTTAGAACAGGGCTACCGGAATCAGCCCCAGCATTTT	CASSSLEQGYRNQPQHF
many	TRBV3-1	-	TRBJ1-1	TGTGCCAGCAGCCCCCAGGGTACGAACACTGAAGCTTTCTTT	CASSPQGTNTEAFF
-	TRBV28	TRBD2	TRBJ2-3	TGTGCCAGCAGTTTGGGGACTAGCGGCGCCACAGATACGCAGTATTTT	CASSLGTSGATDTQYF
many	TRBV18	-	TRBJ1-1	TGTGCCAGCTCTCAACAGGAGGGGAACACTGAAGCTTTCTTT	CASSQQEGNTEAFF
-	TRBV24-1	-	TRBJ2-3	TGTGCCACCAGTGTCGGCCTGTTCACAGATACGCAGTATTTT	CATSVGLFTDTQYF
few	TRBV15	-	TRBJ1-3	TGTGCCACCAGCAGAGATCCAGTCTCTGGAAACACCATATATTTT	CATSRDPVSGNTIYF
many	TRBV6-5	TRBD1	TRBJ1-1	TGTGCCAGCAGTTTGGACAGGATGAACACTGAAGCTTTCTTT	CASSLDRMNTEAFF
-	TRBV7-8	-	TRBJ2-5	TGTGCCAGCAGCTTGATGGAAGGGGCGAAGACCCAGTACTTC	CASSLMEGAKTQYF
many	TRBV28	TRBD1	TRBJ1-1	TGTGCCACCTATTCGACAGGGATGAACACTGAAGCTTTCTTT	CATYSTGMNTEAFF
many	TRBV6-1	TRBD2	TRBJ2-3	TGTGCCAGCCATCTAGCGGGAGTTGGCACAGATACGCAGTATTTT	CASHLAGVGTDTQYF
many	TRBV10-3	-	TRBJ2-3	TGTGCCATCAGTGAGCGGCTGGATACGCAGTATTTT	CAISERLDTQYF
many	TRBV3-1	-	TRBJ2-1	TGTGCCAGCAGCCAAGCAGGCCGGGACCACTCCTACAATGAGCAGTTCTTC	CASSQAGRDHSYNEQFF
few	TRBV30	-	TRBJ2-7	TGTGCCTGGTTTCCTACTTCAACAGGTTTCCACGAGCAGTACTTC	CAWFPTSTGFHEQYF
many	TRBV20-1	TRBD1	TRBJ1-1	TGCAGTGCTAGAAAGAGGGGACAGCTGAACACTGAAGCTTTCTTT	CSARKRGQLNTEAFF
many	TRBV28	-	TRBJ1-1	TGTGCCAGCAGTTTCCGTGGGACGGCGAACACTGAAGCTTTCTTT	CASSFRGTANTEAFF
many	TRBV20-1	TRBD1	TRBJ1-1	TGCAGCTTTACAGGGGCTTATGGTGAAGCTTTCTTT	CSFTGAYGEAFF
many	TRBV28	-	TRBJ1-2	TGTGCCAGCAGTTTCCGGGGGGCAGACTATGGCTACACCTTC	CASSFRGADYGYTF
-	TRBV20-1	-	TRBJ1-2	TGCAGTGCTAGATTAGGGGGGGGGATGAACTATGGCTACACCTTC	CSARLGGGMNYGYTF
-	TRBV10-1	-	TRBJ1-3	TGCGCCAGCAGTGAGTCCGCAGGGAGTGGAAACACCATATATTTT	CASSESAGSGNTIYF
many	TRBV5-5	-	TRBJ1-1	TGTGCCAGCAGCTTGGTGGACAGCATGAACACTGAAGCTTTCTTT	CASSLVDSMNTEAFF
many	TRBV20-1	TRBD2	TRBJ2-5	TGCAGTGCTAGAGTCCCTAGCGGGGGTGAGACCCAGTACTTC	CSARVPSGGETQYF
many	TRBV20-1	TRBD2	TRBJ2-3	TGCAGTGCAGATCTAGCGGGCCGCACAGATACGCAGTATTTT	CSADLAGRTDTQYF